This T cell receptor beta chain was observed in a study of neurological immune-mediated disorders. V shed 5 bases and J shed 7 bases, with 12 bases lying between them. CDR3 length equals 12 residues. Germline CDR1 is SGHRS and CDR2 is YFSETQ. This clonotype appeared many times. No antigen is known for it. Via MiXCR, TCRdb re-called the 5' RACE reads, giving one row per CDR3 protein. The sample consists of roughly 59,000 distinct CDR3 sequences, around 5% of them appearing once. Overall study findings and caveats: There were no CDR3 amino acid sequences shared by expanded clones across subjects, a result suggesting private repertoires in all groups.

The chain combines TRBV5-1 with TRBJ1-1, with D possibly matching TRBD1 (6 bases). Sample: PBMCs. The origin of this receptor is a human donor with multiple sclerosis. The donor label of this sample is uncertain. CDR3 coding DNA: TGCGCCAGCAGTCGTGAGGGGGTTGAAGCTTTCTTT. It specifies CASSREGVEAFF. The full variable domain, in which reference TRBV5-1 and TRBJ1-1 provide the parts outside the CDR3, is KAGVTQTPRYLIKTRGQQVTLSCSPISGHRSVSWYQQTPGQGLQFLFEYFSETQRNKGNFPGRFSGRQFSNSRSEMNVSTLELGDSALYLCASSREGVEAFFGQGTRLTVV.